This T cell receptor (beta chain) was captured in a study of blood T cell repertoires in COVID-19 (TCRdb year 2020). Concerning the study at large: The collaborator samples originated in the United States, Italy and Spain and spanned the acute and convalescent phases of COVID-19. Where available, HLA class I and class II types were obtained from metadata supplied by the sample provider rather than from assay-based typing. Sample metadata almost always included a de-identified subject ID, COVID-19 status, age in years and sex. The material from the prospective study consisted of cDNA or gDNA derived from T cells, B-cell-depleted T cells, or PBMCs. Subjects who had been exposed to COVID-19, were actively infected with it, or had recovered from it provided the deeply sampled blood TCRbeta repertoires that made up the dataset. Samples were obtained from the ongoing ImmuneRACE study (first 160 participants) and from about 1,300 subjects provided by 6 global collaborators. The repertoires were made available in a free public database intended to serve as a resource for research on the immune response to SARS-CoV-2. General study outcomes and caveats: The amount of clinical and demographic metadata varied by source and participant and was provided uncurated.

TCRbeta CDR3 regions were amplified from genomic DNA using the immunoSEQ Assay, a bias-controlled multiplex PCR. The paper's data handling went like this. The number of nucleated cells in each sample was estimated from the amplification of reference gene primers within the assay. Sequence reads were collapsed and filtered to measure the absolute abundance of every unique TCRbeta CDR3 rearrangement. For each sample, productive Simpson clonality was calculated as the square root of Simpson's diversity index across productive rearrangements. TCRdb stores this immuneACCESS table with in-frame sequences only. Part of the clones is absent; in the studies checked, under half of the shortfall reflects unresolved V genes, and no reason is known for the rest. V and J calls and clone size are given by that table; D and trimming were obtained from the DNA. The sample has about 80,000 clones on record, over 70% of them singletons. The ten largest clonotypes hold over 30% of the sample.

Each collaborating institution followed its own protocols to collect whole blood in K2EDTA tubes. Collaborator samples were shipped for TCRbeta analysis as frozen whole blood, isolated PBMCs, or DNA extracted from either sample type. Points on this clone: Its antigen has not been determined. No base quality information exists; no much larger clone differs at one position.

The receptor's source is a man at least 80 years old with active or convalescent COVID-19. Source material: peripheral blood.

The CDR3 has the sequence CAISTGDIQYF. In nucleotides, the sequence is TGTGCCATTAGTACGGGTGACATTCAGTACTTC. The chain is encoded by TRBV10-3 joined to TRBJ2-4; there is no confident call for the D gene. The germline V gene encodes CDR1 ENHRY and CDR2 SYGVKD. Relative to germline, V is 9 bases shorter and J is 8 bases shorter, with 11 bases between their ends. There are 11 amino acids in the CDR3, from cysteine to phenylalanine inclusive. Only the CDR3 portion is preserved as DNA: 33 bases, with reading frame beginning at the first base.